The rows below give T cell receptor beta chains drawn from one sample of a study of CD8 T cells in ankylosing spondylitis. TCRdb itself ran the 5' RACE reads through MiXCR, one entry per CDR3 protein. Here the sample spans fewer than 500,000 distinct CDR3 sequences, about a fifth being singletons. The sample comprised blood, either unsorted or a sorted T cell fraction (not recorded which). All receptors come from a male donor with ankylosing spondylitis. Both conserved end residues are part of each CDR3. D genes are given only for firm matches. Part of the rows lack a size; the others show once, few, many or a class for expanded clones.

clone_size	j_call	d_call	v_call	cdr3_nt	cdr3_aa
NA	TRBJ2-7	NA	TRBV11-2	TGTGCCAGCAGCTTTGATTCTGGCAACCCCTACGAGCAGTACTTC	CASSFDSGNPYEQYF
NA	TRBJ2-6	NA	TRBV7-6	TGTGCCAGCAGCTTAGATTCCTTCTCTGGGGCCAACGTCCTGACTTTC	CASSLDSFSGANVLTF
NA	TRBJ2-1	NA	TRBV24-1	TGTGCCACCAGTGATGTGGGGCCTTCGGGCAATGAGCAGTTCTTC	CATSDVGPSGNEQFF
NA	TRBJ2-2	TRBD1	TRBV2	TGTGCCAGCAGTATACAGGGGAACGGGGAGCTGTTTTTT	CASSIQGNGELFF
few	TRBJ2-1	NA	TRBV20-1	TGCAGCGGGGGTAGCGAGCGGGCCTCCTACAATGAGCAGTTCTTC	CSGGSERASYNEQFF
few	TRBJ2-2	TRBD1	TRBV2	TGTGCCAGCACCGGGACAGGGGGCACCGGGGAGCTGTTTTTT	CASTGTGGTGELFF
NA	TRBJ1-5	TRBD1	TRBV5-1	TGCGCCAGCAGTTATACAGGGGGTGGTCAGCCCCAGCATTTT	CASSYTGGGQPQHF
NA	TRBJ2-7	TRBD2	TRBV5-1	TGCGCCAGCAGCTTGGACGGGAGGGACTCCTACGAGCAGTACTTC	CASSLDGRDSYEQYF
NA	TRBJ2-2	NA	TRBV12-3/TRBV12-4	TGTGCCAGCAGTTTACCGCGCGCGGTATACACCGGGGAGCTGTTTTTT	CASSLPRAVYTGELFF
NA	TRBJ2-1	NA	TRBV28	TGTGCCAGCCAACTAGCATCTCGCAATGAGCAGTTCTTC	CASQLASRNEQFF
few	TRBJ1-2	NA	TRBV12-3/TRBV12-4	TGTGCCAGCAGTTCCGGGACGGGGAGGCCTCGTGGCTACACCTTC	CASSSGTGRPRGYTF
NA	TRBJ2-3	NA	TRBV18	TGTGCCAGCTCACCCGACCTCACAGATACGCAGTATTTT	CASSPDLTDTQYF
NA	TRBJ1-1	NA	TRBV28	TGTGCCAGCAGTTTTACGGACACTGAAGCTTTCTTT	CASSFTDTEAFF
many	TRBJ1-4	NA	TRBV12-3/TRBV12-4	TGTGCCAGCAGTTTAGCGAAGGGGATCCCTAATGAAAAACTGTTTTTT	CASSLAKGIPNEKLFF
NA	TRBJ1-5	NA	TRBV7-3	TGTGCCAGCAGCTTAAAATCCCAGGCAAGTCACAAAAATCAGCCCCAGCATTTT	CASSLKSQASHKNQPQHF
NA	TRBJ2-7	TRBD2	TRBV25-1	TGTGCCAGCACCCCAGGGGGACTAGCGAGCAACGAGCAGTACTTC	CASTPGGLASNEQYF
few	TRBJ2-1	TRBD2	TRBV4-2	TGTGCCAGCAGCCAAGCGGGAGGGCATGAGCAGTTCTTC	CASSQAGGHEQFF
few	TRBJ2-1	NA	TRBV5-1	TGCGCCAGCAGTTTGGAAGGTATCCGAGAGCAGTTCTTC	CASSLEGIREQFF
many	TRBJ2-2	TRBD2	TRBV7-8	TGTGCCAGCAGCTTGGGGACTACCACCGGGGAGCTGTTTTTT	CASSLGTTTGELFF
NA	TRBJ1-2	NA	TRBV7-8	TGTGCCAGCAGCTTAGGACAGTACTATGGCTACACCTTC	CASSLGQYYGYTF
NA	TRBJ2-7	NA	TRBV7-3	TGTGCCAGCAGCTTAACTCCGGCCTACGAGCAGTACTTC	CASSLTPAYEQYF
many	TRBJ1-5	NA	TRBV5-1	TGTGCCAGCAGTTTGGGTAGCAATCAGCCCCAGCATTTT	CASSLGSNQPQHF
many	TRBJ1-1	TRBD1	TRBV29-1	TGCAGCGTTTCGGACAGGACGAGTGGAGCTTTCTTT	CSVSDRTSGAFF
few	TRBJ1-6	NA	TRBV30	TGTGCCTGGAGTGTTCTTGCGCCACAGCGATTCCAGATGAGCGACGCGAGTTCACCCCTCCACTTT	CAWSVLAPQRFQMSDASSPLHF
many	TRBJ2-1	NA	TRBV3-1	TGTGCCAGCAGCCAAGCTAGCGTATACAATGAGCAGTTCTTC	CASSQASVYNEQFF
NA	TRBJ1-5	TRBD1	TRBV7-8	TGTGCCAGCAGCCCCATCCAGACAGGGAATCAGCCCCAGCATTTT	CASSPIQTGNQPQHF
NA	TRBJ2-1	NA	TRBV20-1	TGCAGTGCTAGTGGCCGCGGGGAGCAGTTCTTC	CSASGRGEQFF
NA	TRBJ2-4	TRBD2	TRBV29-1	TGCAGCGTTGCTGTGACTAGCGATGCCAAAAACATTCAGTACTTC	CSVAVTSDAKNIQYF
few	TRBJ2-1	TRBD2	TRBV7-3	TGTGCCAGCAGCTCTTGGGGACTAGCAGGCAATGAGCAGTTCTTC	CASSSWGLAGNEQFF
many	TRBJ2-3	NA	TRBV5-1	TGCGCCAGCAGCTTGGAGGGGCGGACCACAGATACGCAGTATTTT	CASSLEGRTTDTQYF
few	TRBJ2-3	TRBD2	TRBV5-1	TGCGCCAGCGGGCTAGCGGGAGGAGGGGATACGCAGTATTTT	CASGLAGGGDTQYF
few	TRBJ1-3	NA	TRBV7-8	TGTGCCAGCAGCTTAGAACGGTCAGGGGTTGGAAACACCATATATTTT	CASSLERSGVGNTIYF
few	TRBJ1-1	TRBD1	TRBV3-1	TGTGCCAGCAGCATACATACGGGACAGATGAACACTGAAGCTTTCTTT	CASSIHTGQMNTEAFF
few	TRBJ2-7	NA	TRBV4-1	TGCGCCAGCAGCCAAGATGAGTCCTCCTCCTACGAGCAGTACTTC	CASSQDESSSYEQYF